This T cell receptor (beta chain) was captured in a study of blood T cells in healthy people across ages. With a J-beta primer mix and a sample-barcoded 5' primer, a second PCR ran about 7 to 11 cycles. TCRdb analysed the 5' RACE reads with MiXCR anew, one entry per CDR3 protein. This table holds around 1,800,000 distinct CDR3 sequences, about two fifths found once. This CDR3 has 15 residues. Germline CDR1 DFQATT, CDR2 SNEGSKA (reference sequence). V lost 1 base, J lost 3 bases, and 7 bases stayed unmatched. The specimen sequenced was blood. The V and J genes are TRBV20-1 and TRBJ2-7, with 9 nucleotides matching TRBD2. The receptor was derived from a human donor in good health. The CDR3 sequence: CSARALSGGSYEQYF. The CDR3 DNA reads TGCAGTGCTAGAGCACTCAGCGGGGGGAGCTACGAGCAGTACTTC.